This T cell receptor (beta chain) was retrieved from a study of blood T cells in healthy people across ages. A second about 7 to 12 cycle PCR used barcoded and J-beta primers. Each CDR3 protein gets one entry after TCRdb re-called the 5' RACE reads with MiXCR. The table has 1.5 million to 2 million distinct CDR3 sequences, about 28% seen once. The V end lost 6 bases, the J end lost 6 bases, and 21 bases lay between the germline ends. This CDR3 is built from 14 residues. From germline, CDR1 is SQVTM and CDR2 ANQGSEA. This clonotype was sampled from a woman aged 30 to 39 in good health. Sample: blood. The chain combines TRBV29-1 with TRBJ2-7; D is perhaps TRBD1 or TRBD2 (5 bases each). CDR3 amino acids: CSVMAVGLQGEQYF. The CDR3 region has the DNA TGCAGCGTCATGGCAGTAGGACTGCAGGGCGAGCAGTACTTC.